This TCR beta chain was found in a study of CD8 T cells in Susac syndrome (dated by TCRdb to the late 2010s). About the investigation overall: Of the Susac syndrome patients who were sequenced, about eight were in clinical remission while six had clinically active disease. Susac syndrome patients were therapy-naive, on corticosteroids (some also receiving IVIg), or on IVIg alone at blood withdrawal. Repertoire sequencing was used to test whether CD8+ T cell activation and differentiation in Susac syndrome was antigen driven. Clonality of the CD8+ T cell repertoire was compared between around eleven healthy donors, about 14 Susac syndrome patients and about 15 multiple sclerosis patients. Study-wide findings and limitations: The TCR sequencing and HLA analysis was acknowledged to have included a relatively small number of individuals. Sixteen and five Susac-specific public clones were found in the total CD8+ and CD8+ TEMRA repertoires, respectively. Clonal expansion was seen in Susac syndrome CD8+ repertoires, peaking in CD8+ TEMRA cells and being greater in clinically active patients than in remitting ones.

Reading the germline V gene (reference sequence) gives CDR1 PRHDT and CDR2 FYEKMQ. The V end gives up 4 bases and the J end 5 bases, leaving 9 bases in the junction not matched to a gene. CDR3 length: 16 amino acids, cysteine to phenylalanine. Of the read, only the CDR3 DNA is kept; its 48 bases are in frame from base 1. Peripheral blood CD8+ and CD4+ T cells from healthy donors, Susac syndrome patients and multiple sclerosis patients were profiled by high-throughput TCR beta sequencing. Recently defined diagnostic criteria for definite or probable disease were met by the Susac syndrome patients. Bulk CD8+ and CD4+ T cells were purified by magnetic negative isolation, whereas CD8+ TEMRA cells were enriched by FACS. Blood was drawn into EDTA tubes, processed within 24 hours, and PBMCs were isolated by density gradient centrifugation. PBMCs intended for TCR sequencing were cryopreserved in liquid nitrogen and thawed later in a water bath at 37 degrees C. The sorted or isolated CD4+, CD8+ and CD8+ TEMRA cells reached a purity of at least 90%.

For this clonotype: The antigen it binds to is not known. Per-nucleotide qualities are absent, and no much larger clonotype sits a single base away.

RNA was extracted with the RNeasy kit and about 0.5 to 1 ug was reverse transcribed using random hexamers. The immunoSEQ multiplex PCR assay, covering 54 Vbeta and 13 Jbeta segments, was used to amplify TCR beta CDR3 regions. PCR amplification bias was corrected by using a synthetic template baseline for primer optimization and computational correction. Per the source publication's procedure: Reads were assigned to V, D and J genes according to IMGT and analyzed in immunoSEQ Analyzer, with only productive sequences retained. Clonality was calculated as one minus the Shannon entropy normalized by log2 of the number of productive unique sequences. For each patient and control, public and private clones were evaluated within the 100 most prevalent clones. Susac-specific clones were defined as absent from healthy and MS cohorts, around 980 published viral clones and other ImmuneACCESS disease sequences. TCRdb trimmed public reads at Q25 via fastp, called clones via MiXCR and kept in-frame beta chains. All rows with the same CDR3 protein become a single entry with the most common DNA and genes. The V and J calls reflect TCRdb's pipeline rather than the authors' work. The sample includes about 130,000 distinct CDR3 sequences, with 90% to 95% observed a single time. 0.2% to 0.25% of the sample lies in the top ten.

The sequenced sample was CD8+ T cells from PBMCs. The receptor was isolated from a human donor with Susac syndrome. Rearrangement joined TRBV13 to TRBJ2-2; 8 junctional bases match TRBD2. The nucleotides read TGTGCCAGCAGCTCTCTACTAGCGGCATCAACCGGGGAGCTGTTTTTT. Protein translation: CASSSLLAASTGELFF.